This entry lists 22 T cell receptor beta chains sequenced from one sample in a study of blood T cell repertoires in COVID-19. TCRdb's copy holds only in-frame clones and misses some; the assay was immunoSEQ multiplex PCR. The table lists over 200,000 clones, over 70% of them singletons. Material for sequencing was peripheral blood. The receptors come from an elderly man with acute or convalescent COVID-19.

CDR3 DNA sequence: TGTGCCAGCGCGCCAATAGCGGGAGCCTATGAGCAGTTCTTC. This encodes CASAPIAGAYEQFF. J is TRBJ2-1 and V is TRBV27; 9 bases match TRBD2. CDR3 length: 14 residues. V shed 8 bases and J 8 bases; nucleotides not matched to a gene: 10. CDR1 MNHEY and CDR2 SMNVEV come from the germline V gene (reference sequence).

The chain uses TRBV12-3 or TRBV12-4 and TRBJ1-2; D perhaps matches TRBD1 (6 bases). The V gene lost 3 bases and the J gene lost 4 bases, with 9 bases spanning the gap. CDR3 size: 13 residues. DNA of the CDR3: TGTGCCAGCAGTTTGGGGGCTAGCTATGGCTACACCTTC. As protein: CASSLGASYGYTF.

The rearrangement joins TRBV11-3 to TRBJ1-2; 10 bases are shared with TRBD1. Germline CDR1 SGHNT, CDR2 YENEEA. The CDR3 spans 12 residues. V was pared by 5 bases and J by 12 bases, with 6 bases of the junction left unmatched. DNA for the CDR3: TGTGCCAGCAGCCTAGGGGACAGGGGAAACACCTTC. It yields the protein CASSLGDRGNTF.

As DNA, the CDR3 is TGTGCCAGCAGCTTGGCCGGGACACTGAACACTGAAGCTTTCTTT. It encodes CASSLAGTLNTEAFF. The genes are TRBV7-9 and TRBJ1-1; D perhaps matches TRBD1 (6 bases). Trimming left V 3 bases short and J 0 bases short, with 11 bases between. Germline V lookup: CDR1 SEHNR, CDR2 FQNEAQ (reference sequence). CDR3 length: 15 residues.

The CDR3 sequence is CASSQYTTRTGDPFSTDTQYF. DNA of the CDR3: TGCGCCAGCAGTCAATACACCACTCGGACAGGCGACCCCTTTAGCACAGATACGCAGTATTTT. The rearrangement links TRBV23-1 to TRBJ2-3; 7 bases agree with TRBD1. TRBV23-1 is given ORF status, its function remaining uncertain. The junction had 19 bases not matched to a gene; V was cut back by 1 base and J by 0 bases. This CDR3 contains 21 residues.

The CDR3 sequence: CASSPLREGTEAFF. Written as DNA, the CDR3 is TGTGCCAGCTCACCACTAAGGGAGGGCACTGAAGCTTTCTTT. The rearrangement links TRBV18 to TRBJ1-1; D is ambiguous. The CDR3 is 14 amino acids. Trimming stripped 1 base from V and 4 bases from J, with 10 bases between. CDR1 is KGHSH, CDR2 LQKENI, per germline.

The chain uses TRBV2 and TRBJ2-2; TRBD2 aligns across 7 bases. J was trimmed by 1 base and V by 6 bases; bases with no gene match: 2. There are 14 residues in the CDR3. From germline, CDR1 is SNHLY and CDR2 FYNNEI. Written as DNA, the CDR3 is TGTGCCAGCAGCCCTAGCGGGAACACCGGGGAGCTGTTTTTT. Its translation: CASSPSGNTGELFF. Full variable domain (remainder filled in from reference TRBV2 and TRBJ2-2): EPEVTQTPSHQVTQMGQEVILRCVPISNHLYFYWYRQILGQKVEFLVSFYNNEISEKSEIFDDQFSVERPDGSNFTLKIRSTKLEDSAMYFCASSPSGNTGELFFGEGSRLTVL.

This clone was recorded a few times. This rearrangement joins TRBV29-1 to TRBJ2-7; D is perhaps TRBD1 (6 bases). Germline V lookup: CDR1 SQVTM, CDR2 ANQGSEA. The CDR3 has 14 amino acids. The V and J ends lost 0 bases and 3 bases respectively, with 12 bases between them. The CDR3 reads CSVEDSKQGYEQYF. In DNA form, the CDR3 reads TGCAGCGTTGAAGATAGTAAACAGGGCTACGAGCAGTACTTC.

The V call is TRBV27, the J call TRBJ2-1, with TRBD1 matching over 11 bases. V dropped 8 bases and J dropped 8; count of bases not matched to a gene: 11. CDR3 length: 15 amino acids. Germline V CDR1 and CDR2: MNHEY, SMNVEV (reference sequence). The DNA of the CDR3 is TGTGCCAGCGCCCCGGGGACAGGGGGTATGTATGAGCAGTTCTTC. It specifies CASAPGTGGMYEQFF.

The chain combines TRBV7-2 with TRBJ2-3; TRBD2 is a possible D gene (6 bases). Trimming cost V 2 bases and J 6 bases, with 15 bases left between them. The CDR3 totals 15 residues. Germline V gives CDR1 SGHTA, CDR2 FQGNSA. The CDR3, as DNA: TGTGCCAGCAGCTTAAGTGTCCCGGGGGTGGATACGCAGTATTTT. It yields the protein CASSLSVPGVDTQYF.

The V and J genes are TRBV24-1 and TRBJ1-2, with D perhaps TRBD1 (6 bases). The CDR3 loop spans 15 amino acids. V was pared by 2 bases and J by 4 bases, with 13 bases between. Germline CDR1 and CDR2: KGHDR and SFDVKD. Here the CDR3 reads CATSDSRGFAYGYTF. CDR3 DNA sequence: TGTGCCACCAGTGATTCAAGGGGGTTCGCCTATGGCTACACCTTC.

The genes are TRBV28 and TRBJ1-1; 11 bases align to TRBD1. There are 16 residues in the CDR3. Germline assignment: CDR1 MDHEN and CDR2 SYDVKM. V dropped 8 bases and J dropped 7; count of bases not matched to a gene: 15. Written as DNA, the CDR3 is TGTGCCAGCTCGCGAATAGGGACAGGGGGGCGAGGTGAAGCTTTCTTT. Translated: CASSRIGTGGRGEAFF.

The chain combines TRBV6-5 with TRBJ1-6; 7 nucleotides line up with TRBD1. CDR3 length equals 14 residues. V was pared by 2 bases and J by 9 bases, with 4 bases of the junction left unmatched. CDR1 MNHEY and CDR2 SVGAGI come from the germline V gene. CDR3 sequence (DNA): TGTGCCAGCAGTTACAGGGGGCAGGGTTCACCCCTCCACTTT. This sequence encodes CASSYRGQGSPLHF.

The chain is built from TRBV9 and TRBJ1-1; D might be TRBD1 (5 bases). V lost 1 base and J 0 bases, leaving 10 bases between the germline ends. CDR1 is SGDLS and CDR2 is YYNGEE in the germline V gene. The CDR3 has 15 amino acids. CDR3 protein: CASSVNQGLNTEAFF. The CDR3 DNA reads as TGTGCCAGCAGCGTAAATCAGGGCCTGAACACTGAAGCTTTCTTT. The full variable domain, completed using reference TRBV9 and TRBJ1-1, is DSGVTQTPKHLITATGQRVTLRCSPRSGDLSVYWYQQSLDQGLQFLIQYYNGEERAKGNILERFSAQQFPDLHSELNLSSLELGDSALYFCASSVNQGLNTEAFFGQGTRLTVV.

The rearrangement uses TRBV30 and TRBJ2-5; 7 positions agree with TRBD1. The germline gives CDR1 GTSNPN, CDR2 SVGIG (reference sequence). V shed 2 bases and J 5 bases; nucleotides not matched to a gene: 11. The CDR3 totals 15 residues. CDR3 DNA sequence: TGTGCCTGGAGTAGGGGGTACAGGGGTTCGGAGACCCAGTACTTC. Protein: CAWSRGYRGSETQYF.

The chain uses TRBV11-2 and TRBJ2-5; 11 positions match TRBD2. V trimming: 6 bases; J trimming: 1 base; junction bases outside the gene matches: 7. The CDR3 consists of 16 residues. In germline, CDR1 is SGHAT, CDR2 FQNNGV. CDR3: CASSHVAGGPQETQYF. CDR3 DNA sequence: TGTGCCAGCAGTCATGTAGCGGGAGGGCCCCAAGAGACCCAGTACTTC.

This chain joins TRBV5-1 and TRBJ2-5, with TRBD2 identical over 7 bases. The CDR3 contains 14 residues. With 2 bases clipped from V and 0 bases from J, the junction kept 1 base outside the gene matches. Looked up from germline, CDR1 is SGHRS and CDR2 is YFSETQ. CDR3 loop: CASSFGGDQETQYF. For the CDR3, the DNA is TGCGCCAGCAGCTTTGGGGGGGACCAAGAGACCCAGTACTTC.

J is TRBJ2-1 and V is TRBV27; 11 positions match TRBD2. Germline V gives CDR1 MNHEY, CDR2 SMNVEV (reference sequence). This CDR3 comprises 15 residues. V lost 8 bases and J lost 4; bases outside the gene matches: 7. The CDR3 here is CASHLAGGRYNEQFF. In DNA form, the CDR3 reads TGTGCCAGCCACTTAGCGGGGGGGAGGTACAATGAGCAGTTCTTC.

The chain carries TRBV5-1 and TRBJ2-5; TRBD2 matches at 7 bases. CDR1 and CDR2 from the germline V gene are SGHRS and YFSETQ. V lost 1 base and J lost 1; bases outside the gene matches: 1. This CDR3 spans 14 amino acids. CDR3 sequence reads: CASSLSGVQETQYF. CDR3 bases: TGCGCCAGCAGCTTGAGCGGGGTCCAAGAGACCCAGTACTTC.

This sequence joins TRBV29-1 and TRBJ2-1; 11 bases match TRBD2. The V and J ends lost 7 bases and 7 bases, in that order; junction bases with no gene match: 12. The CDR3 contains 15 residues. The germline V gene has CDR1 SQVTM and CDR2 ANQGSEA. Here the CDR3 DNA reads TGCAGCGCCCGGGGTGGGACTAGCGGATCTAATGAGCAGTTCTTC. This encodes CSARGGTSGSNEQFF.

The rearrangement uses TRBV27 and TRBJ1-4; tentatively, D is TRBD1 (5 bases). CDR3 length: 14 amino acids. V was cut by 4 bases and J by 8 bases, with 14 bases left in between. The germline V gene has CDR1 MNHEY and CDR2 SMNVEV (reference sequence). The CDR3 nucleotides are TGTGCCAGCAGTTCGCAGGGAAATGCCGAAAAACTGTTTTTT. The encoded protein is CASSSQGNAEKLFF. Full variable domain (rest looked up from reference TRBV27 and TRBJ1-4): EAQVTQNPRYLITVTGKKLTVTCSQNMNHEYMSWYRQDPGLGLRQIYYSMNVEVTDKGDVPEGYKVSRKEKRNFPLILESPSPNQTSLYFCASSSQGNAEKLFFGSGTQLSVL.

The chain is built from TRBV5-1 and TRBJ2-7, with D possibly being TRBD1 (5 bases). CDR1 SGHRS and CDR2 YFSETQ come from the germline V gene. The CDR3 spans 15 residues. V was trimmed by 2 bases and J by 3 bases, leaving 15 bases between them. CDR3 in amino acids: CASSLDRERLYEQYF. The CDR3 DNA follows: TGCGCCAGCAGCTTAGACAGAGAACGCCTCTACGAGCAGTACTTC. The full variable domain, rest sourced from reference TRBV5-1 and TRBJ2-7, is KAGVTQTPRYLIKTRGQQVTLSCSPISGHRSVSWYQQTPGQGLQFLFEYFSETQRNKGNFPGRFSGRQFSNSRSEMNVSTLELGDSALYLCASSLDRERLYEQYFGPGTRLTVT.